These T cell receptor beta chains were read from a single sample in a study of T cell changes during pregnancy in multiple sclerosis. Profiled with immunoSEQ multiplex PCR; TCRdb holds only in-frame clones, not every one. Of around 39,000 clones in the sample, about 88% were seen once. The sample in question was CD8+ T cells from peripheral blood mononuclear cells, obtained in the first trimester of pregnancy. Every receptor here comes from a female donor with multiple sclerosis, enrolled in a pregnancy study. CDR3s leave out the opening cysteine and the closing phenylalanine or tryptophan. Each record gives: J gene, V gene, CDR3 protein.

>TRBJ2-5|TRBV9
ASSRQGLPEETQY
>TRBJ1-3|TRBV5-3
ARQRGTPQ
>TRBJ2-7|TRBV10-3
AISDLVWTGTYEQY
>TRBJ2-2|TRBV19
ASSRGQGIAGELF
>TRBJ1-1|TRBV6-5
ASSSYNTEAF
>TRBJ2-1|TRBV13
ASSPSSGGPYNEQF
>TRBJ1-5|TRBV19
ASSLRRWQGSWQPQH
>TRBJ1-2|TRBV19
ASSPTGGGYGYT
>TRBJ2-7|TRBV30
AWSVGQGAEQY
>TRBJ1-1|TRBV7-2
ASSLEGQGEPGAF
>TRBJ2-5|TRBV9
ASSAPTSETQETQY
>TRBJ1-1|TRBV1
TSNTDRGAPNTEAF
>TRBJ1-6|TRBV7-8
ASSPLDGGNSPLH
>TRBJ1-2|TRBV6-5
ASSYVSGTDYGYT
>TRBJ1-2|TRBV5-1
ASIKTNGQGMGYGYT
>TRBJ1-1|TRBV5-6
ASSLGPNTEAF
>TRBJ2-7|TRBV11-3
ASSGLRQRNYEQY
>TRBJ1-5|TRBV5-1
ASSLSHNQPQH
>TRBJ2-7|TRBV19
ASSPGTAYEQY
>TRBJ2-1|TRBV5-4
ASSLGQGSNEQF
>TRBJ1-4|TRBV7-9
ASSPKLGTRNEKLF
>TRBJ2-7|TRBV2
ASSGPDTSYEQY
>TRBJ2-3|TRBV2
ASRTVGGSTDTQY
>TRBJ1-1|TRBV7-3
ASSAYGGMNTEAF
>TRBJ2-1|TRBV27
ASKGGYNEQF
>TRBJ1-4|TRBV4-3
ASSYIRGEKLF
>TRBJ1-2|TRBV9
ASSVGRDSYGYT
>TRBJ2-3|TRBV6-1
ASTPGSETGTQY
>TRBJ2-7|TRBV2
ASSPLTEPYEQY
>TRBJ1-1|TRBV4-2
ASSQDGPNTEAF
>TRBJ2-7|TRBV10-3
AIGGDEQY
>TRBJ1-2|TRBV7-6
ASSLAEDRGRDGYT
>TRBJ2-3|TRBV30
AWALAGGSTDTQY
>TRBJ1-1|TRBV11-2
ASSLWDRARGTEAF
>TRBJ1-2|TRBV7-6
ASSFSGARLGGSVYGYT
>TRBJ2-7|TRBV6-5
ASSYGGNEQY
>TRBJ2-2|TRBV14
ASSGIQGAGELF
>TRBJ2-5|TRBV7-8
ASTKARQGQETQY
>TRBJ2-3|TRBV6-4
ASSDSSGGAPDTQY
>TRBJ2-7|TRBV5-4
ASSFGGPTHEQY
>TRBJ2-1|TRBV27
ASSRAGLASYNEQF
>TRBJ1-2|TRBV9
ASSVRTTGQPNYGYT
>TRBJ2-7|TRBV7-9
ASSSQGNEQY
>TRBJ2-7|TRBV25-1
ASSESQGLPYEQY
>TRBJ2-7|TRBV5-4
ASSLVYRDREYEQY
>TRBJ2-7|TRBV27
ASSLSSGGALSSYEQY
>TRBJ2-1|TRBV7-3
ASRSISGEQF
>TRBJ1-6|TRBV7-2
ASSPTSSVYNSPLH
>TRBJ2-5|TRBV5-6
ASSSPGQGRKTQY
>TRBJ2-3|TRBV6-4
ASSDSDRDTQY
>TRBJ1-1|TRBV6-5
ASRLNPNTEAF
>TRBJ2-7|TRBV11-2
ASSPPGQGDEQY
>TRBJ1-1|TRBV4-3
ASSQGGGNTEAF
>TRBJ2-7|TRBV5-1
ASSLLGGSYEQY
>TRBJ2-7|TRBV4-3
ASSQGRFETYEQY
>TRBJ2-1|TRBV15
ATRDGLAGTRGEQF
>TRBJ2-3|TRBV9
ASSVAGAGDTQY
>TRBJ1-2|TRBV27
ASSLLGAGYGYT